A single sample is the source of the 21 T cell receptor beta chains below, sequenced in a study of siplizumab effects on memory and regulatory T cells. Sequenced by immunoSEQ multiplex PCR; TCRdb stores in-frame clones only, minus some. This table holds some 96,000 clones, approximately 92% found once. The source material was CD4+ T cells sorted from blood. The receptors come from a human donor in good health.

This chain uses TRBV18 with TRBJ1-3; D perhaps matches TRBD1 (6 bases). The CDR3 loop spans 15 amino acids. The V gene's germline CDR1 is KGHSH and CDR2 LQKENI. Trimming removed 2 bases at V and 0 bases at J, with 8 bases between. As DNA, the CDR3 is TGTGCCAGCTCACCAACGACAGGCTCTGGAAACACCATATATTTT. Translation: CASSPTTGSGNTIYF.

The rearrangement links TRBV19 to TRBJ1-2; tentative D call: TRBD1 (6 bases). Germline values: CDR1 LNHDA, CDR2 SQIVND (reference sequence). Trimming shortened V by 4 bases and J by 2 bases, and 29 bases separated the two germline ends. The CDR3 has 20 amino acids. The CDR3, as DNA: TGTGCCAGTAGTACGGGGCGAGCGGGGGCGCGATCTGGGCGAAACTATGGCTACACCTTC. It encodes CASSTGRAGARSGRNYGYTF.

The gene calls are TRBV27 and TRBJ2-1, with D possibly being TRBD2 (5 bases). The length of the CDR3 is 13 residues. The ends were cut back, 10 bases at V and 2 bases at J, with 12 bases in the middle. Germline loops: CDR1 MNHEY, CDR2 SMNVEV (reference sequence). CDR3 loop: CATKLGPYNEQFF. The CDR3 DNA sequence: TGTGCCACCAAACTAGGCCCCTACAATGAGCAGTTCTTC.

The chain is built from TRBV30 and TRBJ1-1, with 7 bases aligning to TRBD1. CDR1 is GTSNPN and CDR2 is SVGIG in the germline V gene (reference sequence). The CDR3 length is 12 residues. V gave up 8 bases and J gave up 1 base; unmatched junction bases: 4. The CDR3, as DNA: TGTGCCCGAAGACAGGGGAACACTGAAGCTTTCTTT. Amino acids: CARRQGNTEAFF.

The genes are TRBV7-9 and TRBJ2-7; D gene unclear. CDR3 length: 15 residues. Germline-derived CDR1 and CDR2 are SEHNR and FQNEAQ (reference sequence). Trimming cost V 7 bases and J 2 bases, with 18 bases left between them. The CDR3 here is CASNTPRAGPYEQYF. The CDR3 DNA reads TGTGCCAGCAACACCCCCCGAGCAGGCCCCTACGAGCAGTACTTC.

The V gene is TRBV19, the J gene TRBJ2-7; the match to TRBD2 covers 11 bases. This CDR3 has 13 residues. V gave up 10 bases and J gave up 6 bases; unmatched junction bases: 8. Germline-derived CDR1 and CDR2 are LNHDA and SQIVND (reference sequence). This chain's CDR3 is CATGSGGAGEQYF. As DNA, the CDR3 is TGTGCCACCGGTAGCGGGGGGGCAGGCGAGCAGTACTTC.

The chain is built from TRBV28 and TRBJ2-7; D gene unclear. The CDR3 is 19 amino acids. V lost 4 bases and J 2 bases, leaving 27 bases between the germline ends. Germline assignment: CDR1 MDHEN and CDR2 SYDVKM. CDR3 bases: TGTGCCAGCAGTTACCCCGAGTCCAGTCAATTCCTCAGGACCTACGAGCAGTACTTC. It is translated as CASSYPESSQFLRTYEQYF.

The chain couples TRBV5-6 to TRBJ2-2; no firm D call. Germline CDR1 is SGHDT and CDR2 is YYEEEE. V was trimmed by 4 bases and J by 5 bases, leaving 12 bases between them. This CDR3 contains 14 residues. The CDR3 is CASSTTPETGELFF. DNA for the CDR3: TGTGCCAGCAGCACAACACCAGAAACCGGGGAGCTGTTTTTT. Full variable domain (outside the CDR3, taken from reference TRBV5-6 and TRBJ2-2): DAGVTQSPTHLIKTRGQQVTLRCSPKSGHDTVSWYQQALGQGPQFIFQYYEEEERQRGNFPDRFSGHQFPNYSSELNVNALLLGDSALYLCASSTTPETGELFFGEGSRLTVL.

The chain is built from TRBV18 and TRBJ2-7, with no clear D. V was trimmed by 3 bases and J by 1 base, leaving 10 bases between them. The CDR3 is 14 amino acids. From germline, CDR1 is KGHSH and CDR2 LQKENI. The CDR3 is CASSPSHFSYEQYF. CDR3 nucleotide sequence: TGTGCCAGCTCACCTTCCCATTTTTCCTACGAGCAGTACTTC.

This chain links TRBV5-1 with TRBJ2-5, with TRBD2 as a possible D gene (7 bases). This CDR3 has 16 amino acids. Germline-derived CDR1 and CDR2 are SGHRS and YFSETQ. Trimming pared 0 bases from V and 3 bases from J, leaving 15 bases between. The CDR3 region has the DNA TGCGCCAGCAGCTTGGGATTTCGGGGGGCGGAAGAGACCCAGTACTTC. This gives the protein CASSLGFRGAEETQYF.

The chain couples TRBV30 to TRBJ1-6, with 8 bases fitting TRBD1. V trimming: 0 bases; J trimming: 7 bases; junction bases outside the gene matches: 2. The CDR3 length is 14 residues. Per the germline V gene, CDR1 is GTSNPN and CDR2 is SVGIG (reference sequence). The CDR3 sequence: CAWSVNRGNSPLHF. The DNA of the CDR3 is TGTGCCTGGAGTGTTAACAGGGGGAATTCACCCCTCCACTTT.

This clone has just a few counts. This chain connects TRBV19 to TRBJ1-5; 8 nucleotides line up with TRBD1. Trimming cost V 9 bases and J 1 base; bases outside gene matches: 8. Germline V gene lookup returns CDR1 LNHDA and CDR2 SQIVND (reference sequence). The CDR3 runs to 15 residues. Written as DNA, the CDR3 is TGTGCCAGCATGAGCCAGGGGGCAAGCAATCAGCCCCAGCATTTT. Its protein is CASMSQGASNQPQHF.

This clone occurred once. The chain has TRBV18 and TRBJ2-5; D remains unclear. The CDR3 runs 12 residues. Trimming stripped 3 bases from V and 4 bases from J, with 6 bases between. CDR1 and CDR2 (germline): KGHSH, LQKENI. CDR3 protein: CASSPGTETQYF. The CDR3 coding sequence is TGTGCCAGCTCACCTGGTACAGAGACCCAGTACTTC.

The chain links TRBV30 to TRBJ1-2, with a possible D match to TRBD1 (5 bases). CDR3 size: 13 residues. The V gene lost 3 bases and the J gene lost 3 bases, with 11 bases spanning the gap. Germline V gene sequence: CDR1 GTSNPN, CDR2 SVGIG (reference sequence). The DNA of the CDR3 is TGTGCCTGGAGCCCCCAGGGTGACTATGGCTACACCTTC. It yields the protein CAWSPQGDYGYTF. The variable domain in full, with the rest retrieved from reference TRBV30 and TRBJ1-2, is SQTIHQWPATLVQPVGSPLSLECTVEGTSNPNLYWYRQAAGRGLQLLFYSVGIGQISSEVPQNLSASRPQDRQFILSSKKLLLSDSGFYLCAWSPQGDYGYTFGSGTRLTVV.

CDR3 coding DNA: TGTGCCAGCAGTTGGGGGGTAGGAGAGACCCAGTACTTC. Residues: CASSWGVGETQYF. The chain has TRBV27 and TRBJ2-5; D might be TRBD2 (6 bases). The germline V gene encodes CDR1 MNHEY and CDR2 SMNVEV (reference sequence). With 4 bases removed from V and 4 bases from J, the gap between germline ends came to 10 bases. The CDR3 totals 13 residues.

V gene TRBV9 combines with J gene TRBJ1-1; D not certain. This CDR3 contains 13 residues. V lost 0 bases and J 1 base, leaving 4 bases between the germline ends. Germline values: CDR1 SGDLS, CDR2 YYNGEE. The CDR3 reads CASSVVSNTEAFF. In DNA, the CDR3 is TGTGCCAGCAGCGTAGTGTCGAACACTGAAGCTTTCTTT.

The rearrangement uses TRBV30 and TRBJ2-7; TRBD1 might be the D (6 bases). Trimming pared 4 bases from V and 6 bases from J, leaving 16 bases between. Germline V gene data show CDR1 as GTSNPN and CDR2 as SVGIG (reference sequence). The CDR3 totals 13 residues. CDR3 amino acids: CAWKGDRRREQYF. The CDR3 nucleotides read TGTGCCTGGAAGGGAGACAGGCGACGCGAGCAGTACTTC.

J is TRBJ1-2 and V is TRBV28; D ambiguous. CDR3 length: 12 amino acids. Trimming removed 4 bases from V and 4 bases from J, with 7 bases in between. The germline V gene encodes CDR1 MDHEN and CDR2 SYDVKM. The CDR3 reads CASSSLAYGYTF. CDR3 DNA sequence: TGTGCCAGCAGTTCATTAGCCTATGGCTACACCTTC.

The chain couples TRBV18 to TRBJ2-1, with D unresolved. This CDR3 has 12 amino acids. V lost 0 bases, J lost 10 bases, and 7 bases lay in between. Germline-derived CDR1 and CDR2 are KGHSH and LQKENI. The chain's CDR3 is CASSPPAGEQFF. CDR3 sequence (DNA): TGTGCCAGCTCACCACCGGCCGGGGAGCAGTTCTTC.

The gene calls are TRBV27 and TRBJ1-6; 7 bases line up with TRBD1. J was trimmed by 7 bases and V by 2 bases; bases with no gene match: 5. Germline V lookup: CDR1 MNHEY, CDR2 SMNVEV (reference sequence). The CDR3 length is 15 residues. In DNA, the CDR3 is TGTGCCAGCAGTTTAGTGGGACAGAGAAATTCACCCCTCCACTTT. Protein sequence: CASSLVGQRNSPLHF.

This chain links TRBV4-3 with TRBJ2-7; D perhaps matches TRBD1 (5 bases). Germline V gene sequence: CDR1 LGHNA, CDR2 YSLEER. Trimming cost V 0 bases and J 0 bases, with 12 bases left between them. CDR3 length: 16 residues. CDR3 DNA sequence: TGCGCCAGCAGCCAAGATATGACAGCATTCTCCTACGAGCAGTACTTC. This sequence encodes CASSQDMTAFSYEQYF.